The 22 T cell receptor beta chains below all came from one sample that was sequenced in a study of shared clonotypes between healthy human individuals. Clones were read by immunoSEQ multiplex PCR, and TCRdb kept only the in-frame ones, dropping some. The sample holds approximately 1,000,000 clones, approximately 77% seen once. Sequenced input: memory CD4+ T cells from PBMCs. Subset specified: CD45RA-negative fraction. These receptors all stem from a man in his late teens or twenties in good health. Some clones in this sample may be carry-over from other donors' samples.

V gene TRBV6-1 combines with J gene TRBJ1-1; TRBD1 might be the D (5 bases). Trimming took off 2 bases at V and 5 bases at J, with 12 bases between the two ends. The CDR3 covers 14 residues. The germline V gene has CDR1 MNHNS and CDR2 SASEGT. The CDR3 coding sequence is TGTGCCAGCAGTGAATTTGGGTGGGGGACTGAAGCTTTCTTT. Encoded protein: CASSEFGWGTEAFF.

Details on this clone: Other nucleotide sequences from this sample produce the same CDR3. The rearrangement uses TRBV11-2 and TRBJ2-5; TRBD1 matches 8 bases. The CDR3 is made up of 14 amino acids. CDR1 is SGHAT, CDR2 FQNNGV, per germline. V shed 4 bases, J shed 5 bases, and the junction held 6 bases outside the gene matches. The CDR3 nucleotides are TGTGCCAGCAGCTCTAACAGGGGGAAGGAGACCCAGTACTTC. The encoded protein is CASSSNRGKETQYF.

The CDR3 coding sequence is TGTGCCAGCAGTAGACTAGCGGGAGGGTTCAATGAGCAGTTCTTC. Translation: CASSRLAGGFNEQFF. The J gene is TRBJ2-1, the V gene TRBV25-1, with 14 positions matching TRBD2. Germline V CDR1 and CDR2: MGHDK, SYGVNS. The CDR3 contains 15 residues. Unmatched junction bases numbered 3, after V lost 5 bases and J lost 6 bases.

V is TRBV9 and J is TRBJ2-7; perhaps TRBD1 as D (7 bases). V gave up 4 bases and J gave up 7 bases, with 18 bases separating them. The CDR3 runs to 14 residues. Germline assignment: CDR1 SGDLS and CDR2 YYNGEE. DNA of the CDR3: TGTGCCAGCAGCCCCAGGGGGGCAGGGGGGGAGCAGTACTTC. Its translation: CASSPRGAGGEQYF.

The J gene is TRBJ2-3, the V gene TRBV5-1; D is unresolved. CDR1 and CDR2 (germline): SGHRS, YFSETQ. With 0 bases removed from V and 1 base from J, the gap between germline ends came to 6 bases. The CDR3 sequence is 14 residues long. CDR3 region: CASSLGTGTDTQYF. CDR3 DNA: TGCGCCAGCAGCTTGGGAACTGGCACAGATACGCAGTATTTT.

This clone was counted a single time. This chain links TRBV7-9 with TRBJ2-5, with D unclear. This CDR3 comprises 16 residues. Trimming removed 4 bases from V and 4 bases from J, with 19 bases in between. Germline CDR1 SEHNR, CDR2 FQNEAQ (reference sequence). The DNA of the CDR3 is TGTGCCAGCAGCTCGCAATCCCTGTGGGCCTCAGAGACCCAGTACTTC. It encodes CASSSQSLWASETQYF. Based on the CDR3 plus reference TRBV7-9 and TRBJ2-5, the full variable domain is DTGVSQNPRHKITKRGQNVTFRCDPISEHNRLYWYRQTLGQGPEFLTYFQNEAQLEKSRLLSDRFSAERPKGSFSTLEIQRTEQGDSAMYLCASSSQSLWASETQYFGPGTRLLVL.

The chain employs TRBV6-5 and TRBJ1-1; D is uncertain. V lost 3 bases and J 1 base, leaving 12 bases between the germline ends. The V gene's germline CDR1 is MNHEY and CDR2 SVGAGI. The CDR3 has 15 residues. The CDR3 sequence: CASSYFGTPNTEAFF. The CDR3 DNA is TGTGCCAGCAGTTATTTTGGTACGCCGAACACTGAAGCTTTCTTT.

This clone has a handful of counts. The rearrangement links TRBV5-6 to TRBJ2-5; tentatively, D is TRBD1 or TRBD2 (7 bases each). Deletions cut 4 bases from V and 5 bases from J, with 15 bases between. The CDR3 loop spans 14 amino acids. Looked up from germline, CDR1 is SGHDT and CDR2 is YYEEEE. The CDR3 coding sequence is TGTGCCAGCAGCCGAAGACAGGGAGGGGAGACCCAGTACTTC. This translates into CASSRRQGGETQYF.

In nucleotides, the CDR3 is TGTGCCAGCAGCCAAGCTGGGGACTTTGGAGAGCAGTACTTC. It specifies CASSQAGDFGEQYF. The chain joins TRBV4-2 to TRBJ2-7; maybe TRBD2 (6 bases). From germline, CDR1 is LGHNA and CDR2 YNFKEQ. There are 14 residues in the CDR3. With 1 base removed from V and 7 bases from J, the gap between germline ends came to 14 bases.

The count of this clone is one. V and J are TRBV10-1 and TRBJ1-3, with TRBD1 as a possible D gene (6 bases). This CDR3 is 13 amino acids long. Deletions cut 4 bases from V and 3 bases from J, with 7 bases between. Germline-derived CDR1 and CDR2 are WNHNN and SYGVQD (reference sequence). DNA for the CDR3: TGCGCCAGCAGTGGACAGGTTGGAAACACCATATATTTT. Translation gives CASSGQVGNTIYF.

The V and J genes are TRBV30 and TRBJ2-7, with D unclear. Germline CDR1 GTSNPN, CDR2 SVGIG (reference sequence). Trimming removed 0 bases at V and 5 bases at J, with 8 bases between. This CDR3 comprises 12 residues. The CDR3: CAWSVMSDEQYF. In DNA form, the CDR3 reads TGTGCCTGGAGTGTAATGTCAGACGAGCAGTACTTC.

J is TRBJ2-2 and V is TRBV6-1, with 7 positions matching TRBD2. The CDR3 spans 20 residues. The V gene's germline CDR1 is MNHNS and CDR2 SASEGT. Trimming at V came to 4 bases and at J to 2 bases, leaving 19 bases not matched to a gene. This CDR3 reads CASSGPRASGWGSNTGELFF. In DNA form, the CDR3 reads TGTGCCAGCAGTGGTCCCAGGGCTAGCGGTTGGGGTAGTAACACCGGGGAGCTGTTTTTT.

A single count supports this clone. The rearrangement joins TRBV30 to TRBJ2-5; D is ambiguous. The J call may be wrong; the DNA end is better matched by TRBJ2-7. The CDR3 contains 13 residues. The germline V gene encodes CDR1 GTSNPN and CDR2 SVGIG (reference sequence). CDR3 protein: CAWSKGPLYEQYF. The CDR3 bases are TGTGCCTGGAGTAAAGGGCCCCTCTACGAGCAGTACTTC.

The rearrangement uses TRBV30 and TRBJ1-1, with D unresolved. Germline loops: CDR1 GTSNPN, CDR2 SVGIG (reference sequence). The CDR3 totals 13 residues. Trimming stripped 0 bases from V and 0 bases from J, with 5 bases between. The CDR3, as DNA: TGTGCCTGGAGTGTACATGTGAACACTGAAGCTTTCTTT. Its protein product is CAWSVHVNTEAFF.

J is TRBJ2-3 and V is TRBV7-3; D ambiguous. V gave up 2 bases and J gave up 4 bases, with 13 bases separating them. Per the germline V gene, CDR1 is SGHTA and CDR2 is FQGTGA. There are 15 residues in the CDR3. CDR3 DNA: TGTGCCAGCAGCTTACTAGGTCTTTCTGCAGATACGCAGTATTTT. This codes for CASSLLGLSADTQYF.

The rearrangement links TRBV7-2 to TRBJ2-7; no reliable D call. CDR1 and CDR2 (germline): SGHTA, FQGNSA. The CDR3 contains 15 residues. Trimming stripped 0 bases from V and 2 bases from J, with 11 bases between. CDR3 sequence (DNA): TGTGCCAGCAGCTTAGCTCGGACCACAGCCTACGAGCAGTACTTC. Translation: CASSLARTTAYEQYF.

This rearrangement joins TRBV7-2 to TRBJ1-5; a possible D gene is TRBD1 (6 bases). From germline, CDR1 is SGHTA and CDR2 FQGNSA. This CDR3 has 15 amino acids. V was clipped by 6 bases and J by 1 base, with 13 bases between them. The CDR3 is CASREGGRSNQPQHF. The CDR3 nucleotides read TGTGCCAGCAGAGAGGGGGGGCGAAGCAATCAGCCCCAGCATTTT. Using reference TRBV7-2 and TRBJ1-5 for the parts outside the CDR3, the full variable domain is GAGVSQSPSNKVTEKGKDVELRCDPISGHTALYWYRQSLGQGLEFLIYFQGNSAPDKSGLPSDRFSAERTGGSVSTLTIQRTQQEDSAVYLCASREGGRSNQPQHFGDGTRLSIL.

Ten or more counts support this clone. The identical CDR3 is also encoded by other nucleotide sequences in the sample. The chain joins TRBV27 to TRBJ1-5; D is possibly TRBD1 (5 bases). CDR1 is MNHEY, CDR2 SMNVEV, per germline (reference sequence). V lost 2 bases, J lost 6 bases, and 8 bases lay in between. The CDR3 consists of 13 residues. The CDR3 sequence: CASSLQGRQPQHF. The CDR3 bases are TGTGCCAGCAGTTTACAGGGACGTCAGCCCCAGCATTTT.

This chain connects TRBV7-3 to TRBJ1-5; no clear D gene. The CDR3 spans 13 residues. The germline CDR1 and CDR2 sequences are SGHTA and FQGTGA. V shed 5 bases and J shed 2 bases, with 7 bases lying between them. CDR3: CASSPDGNQPQHF. The DNA of the CDR3 is TGTGCCAGCAGCCCCGACGGCAATCAGCCCCAGCATTTT.

In its sample, this clone was seen a few times. The germline gene is not matched at one end of the junction; a read error may be the cause. The chain is built from TRBV2 and TRBJ1-2, with 7 nucleotides matching TRBD1. Germline V lookup: CDR1 SNHLY, CDR2 FYNNEI. This CDR3 is built from 13 residues. CDR3 sequence: CASREDRDYGYTF. CDR3 coding DNA: TGTGCCAGCAGGGAAGACAGGGACTATGGCTACACCTTC.

This sequence joins TRBV19 and TRBJ2-5; either TRBD1 or TRBD2 may fit D (5 bases each). This CDR3 contains 14 residues. Germline V gives CDR1 LNHDA, CDR2 SQIVND (reference sequence). V was cut by 5 bases and J by 1 base, with 11 bases left in between. CDR3 nucleotide sequence: TGTGCCAGTAGTGTTCCGGGGCTCCAAGAGACCCAGTACTTC. Residues: CASSVPGLQETQYF.

The chain is built from TRBV27 and TRBJ2-1; D gene ambiguous. Germline lookup yields CDR1 MNHEY and CDR2 SMNVEV (reference sequence). V was clipped by 8 bases and J by 7 bases, with 9 bases between them. This CDR3 spans 11 amino acids. The CDR3 protein is CASPKENEQFF. CDR3 coding DNA: TGTGCCAGCCCTAAGGAAAATGAGCAGTTCTTC.